This entry is about one T cell receptor (beta chain). This sample is part of a study of blood T cell repertoires in COVID-19. V shed 7 bases, J shed 2 bases, and the junction held 4 bases outside the gene matches. This CDR3 is 12 amino acids long. Germline CDR1 reads SQVTM; CDR2 reads ANQGSEA. Participants came from some 23 US areas, aged roughly 18 to 95 years. Measured with immunoSEQ multiplex PCR; TCRdb has only the in-frame clones, and not every one. The data show 220,000 or so clones, almost 90% seen once. This receptor was obtained from a man aged 25-45 years who had been exposed to COVID-19. The sequenced material came from PBMCs or T cells enriched from blood (not recorded which). The chain couples TRBV29-1 to TRBJ1-1; 7 nucleotides agree with TRBD1. This chain's CDR3 is CSAAGGNTEAFF. The CDR3 DNA is TGCAGCGCTGCAGGGGGAAACACTGAAGCTTTCTTT. The full variable domain, in which reference TRBV29-1 and TRBJ1-1 provide the parts outside the CDR3, is SAVISQKPSRDICQRGTSLTIQCQVDSQVTMMFWYRQQPGQSLTLIATANQGSEATYESGFVIDKFPISRPNLTFSTLTVSNMSPEDSSIYLCSAAGGNTEAFFGQGTRLTVV.